Listed here is a single T cell receptor (beta chain). What it binds is not known. The libraries of TRB cDNA were constructed through 5' RACE using UMI labels. TCRdb reprocessed the 5' RACE reads, with one entry per CDR3 protein and no DNA. The data include around 60,000 distinct CDR3 sequences; the top ten clones carry 0.5% to 0.55%. The CDR3 has 16 residues. CDR1 MNHEY and CDR2 SVGAGI come from the germline V gene. These data belong to a study of CXCR3-negative and CXCR3-positive naive CD8 T cells. Overall study findings and caveats: TCR interaction strength was inferred from TRB CDR3 physicochemistry, as CD5 matched across naive subsets. Partly lower CXCR3 expression followed cryopreservation, and most assays relied on fresh PBMCs. Comparison of naive cells showed more hydrophobic TRB CDR3s in CXCR3-positive than in CXCR3-negative naive cells.

Material: naive CXCR3+ CD8+ T cells from blood. Subset defined: CD45RO-CCR7+CD27+CD95- naive CD8+ T cells expressing CXCR3 (TNR3+). The chain links TRBV6-5 to TRBJ2-3; TCRdb reports TRBD2, a call that lacks DNA to check it against. This TCR was recovered from a human donor in good health. Some clones in this sample may be carry-over from other donors' samples. CDR3 region: CASNQLAGGRGNTQYF.